A single sample gave rise to the 5 T cell receptor beta chains below, sequenced in a study of OX40 agonist ivuxolimab in advanced cancers. Clones were read by immunoSEQ multiplex PCR, and TCRdb kept only the in-frame ones, dropping some. The repertoire includes roughly 66,000 clones, 83% of them detected once, and roughly 2.5% sits in the top ten. This specimen consisted of CD4+ or CD8+ T cells sorted from blood, obtained in a trial of the OX40 agonist ivuxolimab. All receptors derive from an adult with an advanced solid tumor such as melanoma, head and neck, liver or kidney cancer.

CDR3 protein: CASSPHRGMNTEAFF. DNA of the CDR3: TGTGCCAGCAGTCCGCACAGGGGAATGAACACTGAAGCTTTCTTT. The chain links TRBV28 to TRBJ1-1; TRBD1 matches at 7 bases. CDR1 is MDHEN, CDR2 SYDVKM, per germline. V lost 5 bases, J lost 0 bases, and 6 bases stayed unmatched. CDR3 length equals 15 residues.

This chain links TRBV4-1 with TRBJ1-2; 8 nucleotides line up with TRBD1. CDR3 length: 15 amino acids. J lost 5 bases, V lost 0 bases, and 5 bases had no gene match. Germline assignment: CDR1 MGHRA and CDR2 YSYEKL. CDR3 nucleotides: TGCGCCAGCAGCCAAGAGGCGACAGGGGATTATGGCTACACCTTC. It codes for CASSQEATGDYGYTF.

The CDR3, as DNA: TGTGCCAGCAGCTTACAACCGGGACAGATCAATCAGCCCCAGCATTTT. Amino acid sequence: CASSLQPGQINQPQHF. The V call is TRBV7-2, the J call TRBJ1-5, with 7 positions matching TRBD1. Per germline, CDR1 SGHTA and CDR2 FQGNSA. This CDR3 has 16 residues. Unmatched junction bases numbered 7, after V lost 2 bases and J lost 3 bases.

V gene TRBV5-1 combines with J gene TRBJ1-3; D gene ambiguous. This CDR3 has 15 residues. CDR1 is SGHRS, CDR2 YFSETQ, per germline. Trimming took off 0 bases at V and 0 bases at J, with 7 bases between the two ends. The CDR3 reads CASSLEGISGNTIYF. The CDR3 bases are TGCGCCAGCAGCTTGGAAGGAATCTCTGGAAACACCATATATTTT.

The genes are TRBV14 and TRBJ2-3, with 8 bases fitting TRBD2. V shed 0 bases and J 4 bases; nucleotides not matched to a gene: 9. The CDR3 extends over 17 amino acids. Germline CDR1 SGHDN, CDR2 FVKESK. The CDR3 spells CASSQDLAGSPADTQYF. Written as DNA, the CDR3 is TGTGCCAGCAGCCAAGATTTAGCGGGATCTCCTGCAGATACGCAGTATTTT.